The subject of this entry is one T cell receptor beta chain. These data are taken from a study of blood T cell repertoires in COVID-19. Study in general: Researchers got acute and convalescent COVID-19 samples from the United States, Italy and Spain. From T cells, B-cell-depleted T cells, or PBMCs came the material, which was cDNA or gDNA.

Generated by immunoSEQ multiplex PCR, the TCRdb table keeps only in-frame clones and is missing some. Altogether 110,000 to 150,000 clones are present, over 80% being singletons, with the ten largest covering 11%. Germline CDR1 SGHNT, CDR2 YENEEA. This CDR3 comprises 13 residues. V was trimmed by 5 bases and J by 9 bases, leaving 15 bases between them. This clonotype was obtained from a woman of 80 years or more with acute or convalescent COVID-19. This chain uses TRBV11-3 with TRBJ2-3; the D gene is possibly TRBD1 (6 bases). The sequencing sample was made of peripheral blood. CDR3 loop: CASSGTGSNTQYF. The CDR3 DNA is TGTGCCAGCAGCGGAACAGGGTCAAACACGCAGTATTTT.